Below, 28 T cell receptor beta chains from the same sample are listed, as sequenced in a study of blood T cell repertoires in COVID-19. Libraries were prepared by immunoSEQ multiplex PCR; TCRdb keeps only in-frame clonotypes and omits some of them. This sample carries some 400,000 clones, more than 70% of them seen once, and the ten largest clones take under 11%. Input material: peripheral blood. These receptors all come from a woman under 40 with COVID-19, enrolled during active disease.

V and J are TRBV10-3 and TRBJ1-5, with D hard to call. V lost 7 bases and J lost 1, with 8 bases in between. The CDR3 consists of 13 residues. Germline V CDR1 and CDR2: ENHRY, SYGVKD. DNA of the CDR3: TGTGCCATCACGTCAGCGAGCAATCAGCCCCAGCATTTT. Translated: CAITSASNQPQHF.

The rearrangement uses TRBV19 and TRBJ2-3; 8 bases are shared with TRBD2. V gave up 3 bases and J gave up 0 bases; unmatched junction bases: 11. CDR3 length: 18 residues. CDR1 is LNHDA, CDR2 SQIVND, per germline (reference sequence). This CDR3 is CASSIRLAGNPSTDTQYF. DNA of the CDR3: TGTGCCAGTAGTATTCGTCTAGCGGGTAACCCTAGCACAGATACGCAGTATTTT.

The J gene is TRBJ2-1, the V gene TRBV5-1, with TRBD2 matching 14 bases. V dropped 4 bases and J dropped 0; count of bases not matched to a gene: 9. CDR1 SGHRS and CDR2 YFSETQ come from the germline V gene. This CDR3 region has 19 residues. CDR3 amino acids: CASSPRTSGRTSSYNEQFF. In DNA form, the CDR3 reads TGCGCCAGCAGCCCCCGGACTAGCGGGAGGACGAGCTCCTACAATGAGCAGTTCTTC.

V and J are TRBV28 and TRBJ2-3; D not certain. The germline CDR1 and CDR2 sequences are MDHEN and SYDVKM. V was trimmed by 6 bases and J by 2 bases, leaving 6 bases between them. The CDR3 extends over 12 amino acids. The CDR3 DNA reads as TGTGCCAGCAGCCCAGACACAGATACGCAGTATTTT. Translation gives CASSPDTDTQYF.

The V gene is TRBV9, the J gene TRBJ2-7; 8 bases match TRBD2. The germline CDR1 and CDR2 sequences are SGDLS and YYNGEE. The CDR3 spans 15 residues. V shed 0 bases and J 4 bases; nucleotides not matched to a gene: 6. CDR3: CASSVGVSGDYEQYF. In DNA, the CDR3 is TGTGCCAGCAGCGTAGGTGTTAGCGGGGATTACGAGCAGTACTTC.

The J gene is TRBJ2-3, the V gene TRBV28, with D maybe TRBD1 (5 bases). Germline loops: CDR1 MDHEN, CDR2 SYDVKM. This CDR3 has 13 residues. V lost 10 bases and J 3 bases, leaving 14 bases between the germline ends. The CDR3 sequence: CATAAGPTDTQYF. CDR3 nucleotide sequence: TGTGCCACCGCGGCAGGGCCAACAGATACGCAGTATTTT.

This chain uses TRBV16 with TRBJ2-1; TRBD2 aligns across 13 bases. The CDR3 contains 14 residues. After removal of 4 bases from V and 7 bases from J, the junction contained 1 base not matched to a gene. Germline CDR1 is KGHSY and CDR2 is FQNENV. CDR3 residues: CASSLGLAGNEQFF. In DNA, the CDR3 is TGTGCCAGCAGCCTGGGACTAGCGGGGAATGAGCAGTTCTTC.

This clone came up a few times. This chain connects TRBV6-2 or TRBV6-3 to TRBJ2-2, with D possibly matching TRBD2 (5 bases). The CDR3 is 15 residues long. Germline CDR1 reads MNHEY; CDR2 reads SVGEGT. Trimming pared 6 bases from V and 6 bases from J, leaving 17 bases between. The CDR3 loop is CASSPHRDSPGELFF. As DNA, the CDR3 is TGTGCCAGCAGCCCCCACCGGGATTCACCCGGGGAGCTGTTTTTT.

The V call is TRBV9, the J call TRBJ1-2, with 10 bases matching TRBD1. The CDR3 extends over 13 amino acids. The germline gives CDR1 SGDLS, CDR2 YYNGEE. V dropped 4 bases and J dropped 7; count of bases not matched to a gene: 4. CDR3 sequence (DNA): TGTGCCAGCAGCCCGACAGGGGGCGGTGGCTACACCTTC. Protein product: CASSPTGGGGYTF.

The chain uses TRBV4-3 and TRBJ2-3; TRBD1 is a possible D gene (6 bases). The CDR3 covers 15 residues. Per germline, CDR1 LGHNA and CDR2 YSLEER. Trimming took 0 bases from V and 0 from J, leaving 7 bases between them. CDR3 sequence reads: CASSQEGASTDTQYF. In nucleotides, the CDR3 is TGCGCCAGCAGCCAAGAGGGGGCTAGCACAGATACGCAGTATTTT.

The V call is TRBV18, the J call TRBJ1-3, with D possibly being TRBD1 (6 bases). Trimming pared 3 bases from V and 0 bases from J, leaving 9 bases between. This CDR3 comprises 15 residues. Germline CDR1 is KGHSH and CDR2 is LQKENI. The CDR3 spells CASSPDSSSGNTIYF. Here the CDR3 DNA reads TGTGCCAGCTCACCGGACAGTTCCTCTGGAAACACCATATATTTT.

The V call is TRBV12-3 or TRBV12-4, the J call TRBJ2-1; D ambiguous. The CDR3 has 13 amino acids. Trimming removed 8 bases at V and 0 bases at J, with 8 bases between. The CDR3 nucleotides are TGTGCCAGCGGCGGTGGCTCCTACAATGAGCAGTTCTTC. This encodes CASGGGSYNEQFF.

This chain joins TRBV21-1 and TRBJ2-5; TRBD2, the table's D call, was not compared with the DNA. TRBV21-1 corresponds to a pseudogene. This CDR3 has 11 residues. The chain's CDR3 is CGGAWQETQYF. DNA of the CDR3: TGTGGGGGAGCTTGGCAAGAGACCCAGTACTTC.

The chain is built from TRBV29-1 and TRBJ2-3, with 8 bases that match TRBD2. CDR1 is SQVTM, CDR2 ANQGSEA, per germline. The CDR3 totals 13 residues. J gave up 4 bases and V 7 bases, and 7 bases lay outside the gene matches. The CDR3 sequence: CSARLAPSDTQYF. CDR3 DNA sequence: TGCAGCGCCCGACTAGCGCCCTCAGATACGCAGTATTTT.

CDR3 sequence (DNA): TGTGCCAGCAGCTTCACATCAGGAGGAGAGAACACTGAAGCTTTCTTT. Translating gives CASSFTSGGENTEAFF. The gene calls are TRBV7-2 and TRBJ1-1; D ambiguous. CDR3 length: 16 residues. Germline CDR1 and CDR2: SGHTA and FQGNSA. V lost 3 bases to trimming and J lost 1 base, with 15 bases between them.

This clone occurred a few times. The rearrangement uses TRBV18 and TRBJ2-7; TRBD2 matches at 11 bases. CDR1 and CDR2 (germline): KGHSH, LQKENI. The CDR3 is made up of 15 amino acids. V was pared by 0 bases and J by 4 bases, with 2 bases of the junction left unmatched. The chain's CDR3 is CASSPPGTSGYEQYF. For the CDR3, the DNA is TGTGCCAGCTCACCACCTGGGACTAGCGGATACGAGCAGTACTTC.

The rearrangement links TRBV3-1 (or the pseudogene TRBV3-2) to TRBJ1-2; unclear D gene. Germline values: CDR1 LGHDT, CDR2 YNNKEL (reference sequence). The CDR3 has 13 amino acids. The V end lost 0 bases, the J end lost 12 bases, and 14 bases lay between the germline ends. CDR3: CASSQDPRMKNTF. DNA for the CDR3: TGTGCCAGCAGCCAAGACCCCAGGATGAAGAACACCTTC.

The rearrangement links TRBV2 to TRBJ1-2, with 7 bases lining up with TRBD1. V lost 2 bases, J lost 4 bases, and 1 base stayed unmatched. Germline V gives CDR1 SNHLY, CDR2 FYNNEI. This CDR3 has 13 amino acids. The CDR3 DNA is TGTGCCAGCAGTGAAAACAGGGGCTATGGCTACACCTTC. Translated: CASSENRGYGYTF.

The CDR3 sequence: CASRRVGLQYF. CDR3 coding DNA: TGTGCCAGCAGGCGAGTGGGGCTCCAGTATTTT. The chain joins TRBV12-3 or TRBV12-4 to TRBJ2-3; maybe TRBD1 (5 bases). Trimming took 6 bases from V and 12 from J, leaving 13 bases between them. The CDR3 totals 11 residues.

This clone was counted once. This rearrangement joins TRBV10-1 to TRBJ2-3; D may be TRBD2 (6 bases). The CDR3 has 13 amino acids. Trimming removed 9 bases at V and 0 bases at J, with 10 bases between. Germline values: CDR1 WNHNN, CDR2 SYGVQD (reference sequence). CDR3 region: CASIAVSTDTQYF. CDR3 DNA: TGCGCCAGTATAGCGGTTAGCACAGATACGCAGTATTTT.

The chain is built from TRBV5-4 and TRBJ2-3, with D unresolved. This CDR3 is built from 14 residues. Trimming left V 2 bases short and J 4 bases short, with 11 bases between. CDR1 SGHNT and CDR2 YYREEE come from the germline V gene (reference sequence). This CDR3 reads CASSLWIAPDTQYF. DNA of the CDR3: TGTGCCAGCAGCTTATGGATAGCCCCAGATACGCAGTATTTT.

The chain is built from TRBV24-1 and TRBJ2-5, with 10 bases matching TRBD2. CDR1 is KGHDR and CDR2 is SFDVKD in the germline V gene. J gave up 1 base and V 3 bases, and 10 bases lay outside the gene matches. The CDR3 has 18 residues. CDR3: CATSDMSSGSLTQETQYF. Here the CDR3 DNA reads TGTGCCACCAGTGATATGTCTAGCGGGAGCTTAACCCAAGAGACCCAGTACTTC.

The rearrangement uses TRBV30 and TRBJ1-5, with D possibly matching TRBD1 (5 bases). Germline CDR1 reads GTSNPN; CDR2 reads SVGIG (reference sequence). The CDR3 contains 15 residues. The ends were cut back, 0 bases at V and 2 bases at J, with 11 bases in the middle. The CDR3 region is CAWSVRGSRNQPQHF. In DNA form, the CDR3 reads TGTGCCTGGAGTGTACGGGGGTCTCGCAATCAGCCCCAGCATTTT.

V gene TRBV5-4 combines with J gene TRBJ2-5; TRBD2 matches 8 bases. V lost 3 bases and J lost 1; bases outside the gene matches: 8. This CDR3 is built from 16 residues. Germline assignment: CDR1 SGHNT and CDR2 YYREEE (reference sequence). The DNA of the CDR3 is TGTGCCAGCAGCTCGGCATCACTAGCGGTCCAAGAGACCCAGTACTTC. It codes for CASSSASLAVQETQYF.

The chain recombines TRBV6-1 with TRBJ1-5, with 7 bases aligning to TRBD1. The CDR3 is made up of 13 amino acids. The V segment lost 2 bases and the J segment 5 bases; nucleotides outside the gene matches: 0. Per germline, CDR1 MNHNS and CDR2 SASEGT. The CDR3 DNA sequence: TGTGCCAGCAGTGAACAGGGGGATCAGCCCCAGCATTTT. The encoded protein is CASSEQGDQPQHF.

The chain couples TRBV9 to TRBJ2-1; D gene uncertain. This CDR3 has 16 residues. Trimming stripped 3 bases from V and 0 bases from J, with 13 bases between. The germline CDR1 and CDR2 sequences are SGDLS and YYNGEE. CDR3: CASSAPTPSSYNEQFF. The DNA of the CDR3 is TGTGCCAGCAGCGCGCCGACACCGAGCTCCTACAATGAGCAGTTCTTC.

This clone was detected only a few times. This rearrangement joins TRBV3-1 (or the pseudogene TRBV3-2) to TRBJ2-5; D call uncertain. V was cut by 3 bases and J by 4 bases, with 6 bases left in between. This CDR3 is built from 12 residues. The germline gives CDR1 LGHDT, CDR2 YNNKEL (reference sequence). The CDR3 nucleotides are TGTGCCAGCAGCCATTGGAGAGAGACCCAGTACTTC. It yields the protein CASSHWRETQYF.

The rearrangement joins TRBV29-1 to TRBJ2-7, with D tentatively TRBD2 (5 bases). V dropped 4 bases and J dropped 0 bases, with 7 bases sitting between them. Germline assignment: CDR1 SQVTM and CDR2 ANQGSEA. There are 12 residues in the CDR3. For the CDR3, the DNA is TGCAGCGTTGGGACTCGCTCCTACGAGCAGTACTTC. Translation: CSVGTRSYEQYF.